The rows below give T cell receptor beta chains drawn from one sample of a study of T cells in Graves' hyperthyroidism and ophthalmopathy. Each CDR3 protein is one row after TCRdb ran MiXCR on the multiplex PCR reads. The data show fewer than 850,000 distinct CDR3 sequences, approximately 15% seen once. The sequencing sample was made of blood. The receptor set was obtained from a man aged 50 to 59 with Graves' hyperthyroidism. CDR3s include the opening cysteine and the closing phenylalanine or tryptophan. The D gene is left open where the match is weak. Clone sizes are given selectively: once, few, many, or a class where the clone is expanded.

>TRBV6-1|TRBD1|TRBJ2-7|many
TGTGCCAGCAGTGGGTCGGGACAGGTGGGCGAGCAGTACTTC
CASSGSGQVGEQYF
>TRBV2|TRBD2|TRBJ2-7|many
TGTGCCAGCAGGGAACTAGCGGCCCCCTACGAGCAGTACTTC
CASRELAAPYEQYF
>TRBV7-3|NA|TRBJ2-7|few
TGTGCCAGCAGCTTACTCGCAGGCGACGAGCAGTACTTC
CASSLLAGDEQYF
>TRBV2|TRBD1|TRBJ2-1|many
TGTGCCAGCAACAGGGGGTTTTCCTACAATGAGCAGTTCTTC
CASNRGFSYNEQFF
>TRBV19|TRBD1|TRBJ1-1|many
TGTGCCAGTGCTTGGGACAGCCCTCCGTCGATGAACACTGAAGCTTTCTTT
CASAWDSPPSMNTEAFF
>TRBV3-1|TRBD2|TRBJ2-7|few
TGTGCCAGCAGCCAAGCAGCCGGGAGGGCCTACGAGCAGTACTTC
CASSQAAGRAYEQYF
>TRBV5-6|NA|TRBJ1-1|NA
TGTGCCAGCAGCCAATTTTCAGGGGAATTGAAAGCTTTCTTT
CASSQFSGELKAFF
>TRBV6-5|NA|TRBJ2-7|NA
TGTGCCAGCAGTTACTCGAATCAACCCTCCTACGAGCAGTACTTC
CASSYSNQPSYEQYF
>TRBV5-1|TRBD1|TRBJ2-7|NA
TGCGCCAGCAGCTTGGACGGCAGGGGGAACGAGCAGTACTTC
CASSLDGRGNEQYF
>TRBV6-2/TRBV6-3|TRBD1|TRBJ1-4|NA
TGTGCCAGCAATTACTCGCGGACAGGGGGCGGCGAAAAACTGTTTTTT
CASNYSRTGGGEKLFF
>TRBV19|TRBD2|TRBJ2-7|few
TGTGCCAGTAGCTCAGGACTAGCGGGATACTACGAGCAGTACTTC
CASSSGLAGYYEQYF
>TRBV30|NA|TRBJ1-2|few
TGTGCCTGGGGAGGTTCTGGGCCGGGCTATGGCTACACCTTC
CAWGGSGPGYGYTF
>TRBV10-1|NA|TRBJ2-7|NA
TGCGCCAGCAGTGAGTCGGTCGGCGGCGACTACGAGCAGTACTTC
CASSESVGGDYEQYF
>TRBV19|TRBD2|TRBJ2-2|many
TGTGCCAGTAGCCGGGGAGCGGGAATTAACACCGGGGAGCTGTTTTTT
CASSRGAGINTGELFF
>TRBV4-3|NA|TRBJ1-5|few
TGCGCCAGCAGCCAAGATCTTCGACGGTTCAATCAGCCCCAGCATTTT
CASSQDLRRFNQPQHF
>TRBV11-2|NA|TRBJ1-1|many
TGTGCCAGCAGCTTAGGGGAAGCCCAAGGGGCTTTCTTT
CASSLGEAQGAFF
>TRBV28|NA|TRBJ1-2|many
TGTGCCAGCACCATAGGGGCGCAAAGGGAGAGGGGCTACACCTTC
CASTIGAQRERGYTF
>TRBV20-1|TRBD2|TRBJ2-1|NA
TGCAGTGCCCTCACTCACTGGCGGGAGGGCCGTAATGAGCAGTTCTTC
CSALTHWREGRNEQFF
>TRBV7-2|NA|TRBJ2-2|NA
TGTGCCAGCAGCTTATCATCCAGCCCCTCCCGGGAGCTGTTTTTT
CASSLSSSPSRELFF
>TRBV11-3|TRBD1|TRBJ2-2|many
TGTGCCAGCAGCCGCGACAGGGGTAACACCGGGGAGCTGTTTTTT
CASSRDRGNTGELFF
>TRBV2|TRBD2|TRBJ2-2|few
TGTGCCAGCTCTCGGGAATCCCCGGGACTAGCGACCACCGGGGAGCTGTTTTTT
CASSRESPGLATTGELFF
>TRBV3-1|TRBD2|TRBJ2-3|few
TGTGCCAGCAGCCAAGAGGAGGCTAGCGGGAGGGACGGCACAGATACGCAGTATTTT
CASSQEEASGRDGTDTQYF
>TRBV18|TRBD1|TRBJ2-7|few
TGTGCCAGCTCACCACTACGGGACAGCCACTACGAGCAGTACTTC
CASSPLRDSHYEQYF
>TRBV7-6|NA|TRBJ2-3|many
TGTGCCAGCAGGGCGGGTCCTAGCACAGATACGCAGTATTTT
CASRAGPSTDTQYF
>TRBV12-3/TRBV12-4|TRBD1|TRBJ2-7|many
TGTGCCAGCAGTATCGGGACAGGGGGAGTTTACGAGCAGTACTTC
CASSIGTGGVYEQYF
>TRBV19|TRBD1|TRBJ2-5|few
TGTGCCAGTGGACAGGGAGCCCACCAAGGGACCCAGTACTTC
CASGQGAHQGTQYF
>TRBV3-1|NA|TRBJ2-3|NA
TGTGCCAGCAGCCAAGTGGGAGCTGCAGATACGCAGTATTTT
CASSQVGAADTQYF
>TRBV10-1|NA|TRBJ1-2|NA
TGCGCCAGCAGTGAAGGTGTTAACTATGGCTACACCTTC
CASSEGVNYGYTF
>TRBV6-5|TRBD1|TRBJ1-2|many
TGTGCCAGCAGTTACTCGATCAAAGGGACAGCCAACTATGGCTACACCTTC
CASSYSIKGTANYGYTF
>TRBV5-1|TRBD1|TRBJ1-5|many
TGCGCCAGCAGCACTGGGACAGGGGGACAGCCCCAGCATTTT
CASSTGTGGQPQHF
>TRBV13|TRBD1|TRBJ2-1|few
TGTGCCAGCAGCTTGGGTTGGGGACAGGGGGCTTTAATTGGCTCCTACAATGAGCAGTTCTTC
CASSLGWGQGALIGSYNEQFF
>TRBV7-6|NA|TRBJ2-1|many
TGTGCCAGCAGCCCGGGGCCCTACCAGCCCTACAATGAGCAGTTCTTC
CASSPGPYQPYNEQFF
>TRBV27|NA|TRBJ2-2|NA
TGTGCCAGCAGCAAATCTGGCGGCGCGAACACCGGGGAGCTGTTTTTT
CASSKSGGANTGELFF
>TRBV11-1|NA|TRBJ2-1|NA
TGTGCCAGCAGCTTATCTGAGGGTATGTCCTACAATGAGCAGTTCTTC
CASSLSEGMSYNEQFF
>TRBV5-4|TRBD2|TRBJ2-7|NA
TGTGCCAGCAGCCCGCCGGGACTAGCCAACGAGCAGTACTTC
CASSPPGLANEQYF